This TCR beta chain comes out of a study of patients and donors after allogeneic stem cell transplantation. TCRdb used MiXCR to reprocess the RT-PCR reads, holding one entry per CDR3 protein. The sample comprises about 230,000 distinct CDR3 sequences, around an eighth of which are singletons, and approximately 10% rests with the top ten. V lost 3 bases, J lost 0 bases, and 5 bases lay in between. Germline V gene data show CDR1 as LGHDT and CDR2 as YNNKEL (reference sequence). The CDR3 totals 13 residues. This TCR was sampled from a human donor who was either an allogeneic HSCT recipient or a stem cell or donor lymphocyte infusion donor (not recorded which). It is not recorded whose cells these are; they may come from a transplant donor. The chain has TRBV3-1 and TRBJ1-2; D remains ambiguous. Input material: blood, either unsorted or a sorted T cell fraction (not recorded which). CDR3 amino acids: CASSHGSNYGYTF. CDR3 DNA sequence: TGTGCCAGCAGCCACGGCTCTAACTATGGCTACACCTTC.